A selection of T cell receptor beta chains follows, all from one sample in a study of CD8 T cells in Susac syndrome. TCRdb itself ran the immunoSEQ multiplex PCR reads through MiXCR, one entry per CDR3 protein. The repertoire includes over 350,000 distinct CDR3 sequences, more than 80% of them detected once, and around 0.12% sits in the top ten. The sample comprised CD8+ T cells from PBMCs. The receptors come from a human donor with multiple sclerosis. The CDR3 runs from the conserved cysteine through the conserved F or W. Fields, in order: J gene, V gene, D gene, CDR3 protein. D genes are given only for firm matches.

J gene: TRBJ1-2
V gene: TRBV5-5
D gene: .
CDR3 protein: CASSSNDPEGYTF

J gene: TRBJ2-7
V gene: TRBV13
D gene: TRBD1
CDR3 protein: CASSPSGQGSDEQYF

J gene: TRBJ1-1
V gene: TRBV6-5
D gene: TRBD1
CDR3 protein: CASSYSGGQEDTEAFF

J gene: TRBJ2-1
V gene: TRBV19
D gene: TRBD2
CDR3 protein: CACTPGLAGPEQFF

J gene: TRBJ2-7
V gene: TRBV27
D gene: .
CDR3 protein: CASSRGPNYEQYF

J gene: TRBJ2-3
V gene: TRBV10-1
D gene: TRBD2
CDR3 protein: CASSESRLAATDTQYF

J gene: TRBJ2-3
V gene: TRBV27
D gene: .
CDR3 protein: CASSLYPGRLFSDTQYF

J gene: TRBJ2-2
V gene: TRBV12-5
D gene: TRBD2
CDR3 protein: CASGFETSGRYTGELFF

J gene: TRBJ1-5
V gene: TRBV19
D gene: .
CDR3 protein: CASSILDQPQHF

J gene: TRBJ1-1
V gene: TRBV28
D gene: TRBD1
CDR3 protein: CASSFVDRADTEAFF

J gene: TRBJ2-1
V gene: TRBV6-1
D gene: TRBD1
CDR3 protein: CAIPYGTGKDNEQFF

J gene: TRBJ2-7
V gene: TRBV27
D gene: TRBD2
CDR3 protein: CASSLAGISYEQYF

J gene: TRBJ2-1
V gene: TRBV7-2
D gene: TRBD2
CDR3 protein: CASSFPGTSGSLEQFF

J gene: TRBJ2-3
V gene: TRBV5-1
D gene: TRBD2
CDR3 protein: CASSLVPSGGRVEDTQYF

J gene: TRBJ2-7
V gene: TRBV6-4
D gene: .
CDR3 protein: CASSRQKPAREYEQYF

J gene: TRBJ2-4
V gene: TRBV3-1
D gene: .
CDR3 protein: CASSQRTDLAKNIQYF

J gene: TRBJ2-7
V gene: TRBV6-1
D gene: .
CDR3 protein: CASSEGWGYEQYF

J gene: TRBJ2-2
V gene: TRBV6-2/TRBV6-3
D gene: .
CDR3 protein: CASSSDGQNTGELFF

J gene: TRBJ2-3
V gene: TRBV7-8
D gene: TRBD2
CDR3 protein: CASSLAPLAGEVRDTQYF

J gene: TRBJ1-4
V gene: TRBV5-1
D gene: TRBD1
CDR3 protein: CASSYSRDSSTNEKLFF

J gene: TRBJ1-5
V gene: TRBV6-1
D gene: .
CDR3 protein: CASSAFDDSNQPQHF

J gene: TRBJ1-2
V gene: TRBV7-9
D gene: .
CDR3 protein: CASSLAGTDNYGYTF

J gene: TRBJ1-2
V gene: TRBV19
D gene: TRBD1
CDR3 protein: CASSEGAPEGYTF

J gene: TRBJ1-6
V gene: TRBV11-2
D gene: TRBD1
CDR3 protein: CASTAGGSSPLHF

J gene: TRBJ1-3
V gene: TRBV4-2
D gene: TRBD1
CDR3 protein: CASSSGGAGNTIYF

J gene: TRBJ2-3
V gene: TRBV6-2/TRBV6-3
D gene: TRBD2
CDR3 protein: CASSYSGTSGTDTQYF

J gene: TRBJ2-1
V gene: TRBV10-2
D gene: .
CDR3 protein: CASSEILMGLTIKDEQFF

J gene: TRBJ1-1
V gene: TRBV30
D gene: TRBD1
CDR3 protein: CAWSPGTGDTEAFF

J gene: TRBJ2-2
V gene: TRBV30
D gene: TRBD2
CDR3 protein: CAWRAPGLEGRELFF

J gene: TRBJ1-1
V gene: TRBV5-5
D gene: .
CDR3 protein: CASSLGELKGTEAFF

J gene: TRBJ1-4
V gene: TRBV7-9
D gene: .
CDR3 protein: CASSSALSREKLFF

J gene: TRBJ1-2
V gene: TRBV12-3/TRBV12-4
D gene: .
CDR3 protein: CASSKLLYEGYTF

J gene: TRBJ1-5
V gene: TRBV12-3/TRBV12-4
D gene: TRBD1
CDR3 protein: CASSELDRGLDQPQHF

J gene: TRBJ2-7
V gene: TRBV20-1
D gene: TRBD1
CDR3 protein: CSAVGTGATLSYEQYF

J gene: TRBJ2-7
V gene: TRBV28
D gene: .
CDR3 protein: CASSFDRSSYEQYF

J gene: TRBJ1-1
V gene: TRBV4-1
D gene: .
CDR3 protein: CASSQASNTEAFF

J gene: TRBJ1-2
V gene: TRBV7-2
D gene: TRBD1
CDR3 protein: CASSLGQGEPYGYTF

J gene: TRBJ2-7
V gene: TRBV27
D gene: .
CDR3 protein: CASRGVQPTDEQYF

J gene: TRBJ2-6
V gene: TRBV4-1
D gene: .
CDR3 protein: CASSQILEPSGANVLTF

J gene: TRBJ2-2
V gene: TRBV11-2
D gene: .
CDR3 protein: CASSWGTRNTGELFF

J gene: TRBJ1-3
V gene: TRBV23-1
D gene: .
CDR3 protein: CASSQLLDRRISGNTIYF

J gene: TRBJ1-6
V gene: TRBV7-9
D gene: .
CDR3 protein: CASSLAGTQGRNSPLHF

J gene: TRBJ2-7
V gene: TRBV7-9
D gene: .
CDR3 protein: CASRGWAGVEQYF

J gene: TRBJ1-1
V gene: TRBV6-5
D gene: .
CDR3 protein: CASRIQTLNTEAFF

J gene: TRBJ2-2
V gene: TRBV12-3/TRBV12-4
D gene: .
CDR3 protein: CASSQGDWATGELFF

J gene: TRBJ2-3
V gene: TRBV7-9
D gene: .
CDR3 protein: CASSSSGAIVASTDTQYF

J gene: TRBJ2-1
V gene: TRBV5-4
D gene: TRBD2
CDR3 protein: CASLGGTSGYEQFF